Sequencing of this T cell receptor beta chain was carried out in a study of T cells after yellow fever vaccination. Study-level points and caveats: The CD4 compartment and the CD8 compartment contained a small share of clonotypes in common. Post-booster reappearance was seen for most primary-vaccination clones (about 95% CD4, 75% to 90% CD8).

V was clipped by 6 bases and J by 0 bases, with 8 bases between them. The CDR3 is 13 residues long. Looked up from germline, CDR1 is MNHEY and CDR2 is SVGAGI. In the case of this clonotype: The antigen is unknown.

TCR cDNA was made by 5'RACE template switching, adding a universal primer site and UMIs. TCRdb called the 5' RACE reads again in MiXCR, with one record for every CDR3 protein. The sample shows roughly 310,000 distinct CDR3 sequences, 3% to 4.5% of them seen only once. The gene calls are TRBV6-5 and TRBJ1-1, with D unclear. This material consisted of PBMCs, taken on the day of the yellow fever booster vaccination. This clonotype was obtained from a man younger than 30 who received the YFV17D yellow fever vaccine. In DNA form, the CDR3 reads TGTGCCAGCAGCCTCTACATGAACACTGAAGCTTTCTTT. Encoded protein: CASSLYMNTEAFF.